This TCR beta chain was obtained from a study of blood T cell repertoires in COVID-19 (TCRdb year 2020). The study in broad terms: Samples from collaborators originated in the United States, Italy and Spain and spanned both the acute and convalescent phases of COVID-19. Sample metadata almost always included a de-identified subject ID, COVID-19 status, age in years and sex. The repertoires were made available in a free public database intended to serve as a resource for research on the immune response to SARS-CoV-2. The material from the prospective study consisted of cDNA or gDNA derived from T cells, B-cell-depleted T cells, or PBMCs. The samples were drawn from the first 160 participants of the ongoing ImmuneRACE study and from about 1,200 subjects provided by 6 global collaborators. The dataset comprised deeply sampled blood TCRbeta repertoires from subjects exposed to, actively infected with, or recovered from COVID-19. HLA class I and class II types, where available, came from metadata supplied by the sample provider rather than from assay-based typing. What the research found in general, with its limitations: Clinical and demographic metadata were provided uncurated, with the amount varying by source and participant.

TCRbeta CDR3 regions were amplified from genomic DNA using the immunoSEQ Assay, a bias-controlled multiplex PCR. The paper's processing steps were these. The number of nucleated cells in each sample was estimated from the amplification of reference gene primers within the assay. To quantify the absolute abundance of each unique TCRbeta CDR3 rearrangement, sequence reads were collapsed and filtered. For each sample, productive Simpson clonality was calculated as the square root of Simpson's diversity index over productive rearrangements. TCRdb took this table from immuneACCESS and kept in-frame rearrangements with V and J called. Such tables lack part of the clones; where checked against another copy, unresolved V genes explain under half of the gap, and the rest is unexplained. The V and J calls and clone size come from that table; D and trimming were worked out from the DNA. For this sample the table gives about 210,000 clones, of which about four fifths were detected only once. The top ten hold about 2.7% of the sample.

As concerns this clone: No antigen is known for it. Base qualities are not at hand, and no much larger clone is one base apart.

The collaborating institutions used their own protocols to collect whole blood in K2EDTA tubes. Collaborator samples were shipped for TCRbeta analysis as frozen whole blood, isolated PBMCs, or DNA extracted from either sample type. CDR1 and CDR2 are read off the germline V gene (reference sequence) as SEHNR and FQNEAQ. V and J lose 1 base and 4 bases, and a span of 16 bases separates them. Counted from cysteine to phenylalanine, this CDR3 has 16 amino acids. The DNA shown is the 48-base CDR3, in frame from base 1. The chain employs TRBV7-9 and TRBJ1-2, with a tentative D gene TRBD1 over 5 matching bases. The receptor was isolated from a woman in her thirties or forties with active or convalescent COVID-19. Sequencing was performed on peripheral blood. The CDR3 sequence is CASSLVIAGTPYGYTF. In nucleotide form, the sequence is TGTGCCAGCAGCTTAGTAATAGCCGGGACTCCCTATGGCTACACCTTC. When the CDR3 is completed using the reference TRBV7-9 and TRBJ1-2 genes on either side, the full variable domain is DTGVSQNPRHKITKRGQNVTFRCDPISEHNRLYWYRQTLGQGPEFLTYFQNEAQLEKSRLLSDRFSAERPKGSFSTLEIQRTEQGDSAMYLCASSLVIAGTPYGYTFGSGTRLTVV.